Listed here is a single T cell receptor (beta chain). Its antigen is not known. This sample is drawn from a study of T cell clonotyping in hematopoietic cell transplantation. General study results and limits: Recipient TCR diversity dropped after transplant; expanded clonotypes rose from day 30 to 180. Broader posttransplant TCR repertoire diversity was predicted by graft donor and pretransplant recipient Inverse Simpson Index values.

Measured with immunoSEQ multiplex PCR; TCRdb has only the in-frame clones, and not every one. The table has some 4,500 clones, roughly 88% seen once. CDR1 SSHAT and CDR2 FNYEAQ come from the germline V gene (reference sequence). V lost 5 bases and J 8 bases, leaving 16 bases between the germline ends. The CDR3 is 14 residues long. The rearrangement links TRBV7-7 to TRBJ2-1; D call uncertain. The clonotype was recovered from a male patient in his sixties who had an allogeneic stem cell transplant from an unrelated donor, so T cells may come from the graft donor. Some clones in this sample may be carry-over from other donors' samples. The sequencing here drew on peripheral blood mononuclear cells, taken 180 days after allogeneic stem cell transplant. The CDR3 region is CASSLSVEIDEQFF. The CDR3 region has the DNA TGTGCCAGCAGCCTTTCAGTGGAAATCGATGAGCAGTTCTTC.